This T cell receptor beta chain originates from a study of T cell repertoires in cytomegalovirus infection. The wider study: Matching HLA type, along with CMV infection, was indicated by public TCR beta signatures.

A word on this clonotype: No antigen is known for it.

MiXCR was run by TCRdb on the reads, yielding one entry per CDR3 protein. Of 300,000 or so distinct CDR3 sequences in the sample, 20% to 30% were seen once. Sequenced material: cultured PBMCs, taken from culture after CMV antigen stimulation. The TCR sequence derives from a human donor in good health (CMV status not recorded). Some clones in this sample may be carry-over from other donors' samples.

CDR3 in DNA: TGTGCCACCAGCAGATACCGGGGTGGGACCGGCGGGGCCTACGAGCAGTACGTC. Protein sequence: CATSRYRGGTGGAYEQYV. The V and J genes are TRBV15 and TRBJ2-7, with TRBD2 as a possible D gene (6 bases). The CDR3 has 18 residues. The V end was cut by 2 bases, the J end by 2 bases, with 22 bases between. Germline V gene data show CDR1 as LNHNV and CDR2 as YYDKDF (reference sequence).